This T cell receptor beta chain was found in a study of cytomegalovirus exposure and HLA in healthy donors. Study results and caveats: TCR beta V- and J-gene trimming was later associated with a missense DCLRE1C variant.

CDR3 size: 14 residues. The germline V gene has CDR1 LGHNA and CDR2 YNFKEQ. The germline V and J ends were trimmed by 0 bases and 7 bases, with 10 bases remaining between them. 60 Vbeta and 13 Jbeta primers were used in PCR. Libraries were prepared by immunoSEQ multiplex PCR; TCRdb keeps only in-frame clonotypes and omits some of them. The sample has 90,000 to 130,000 clones, 70% seen once. As for this clone: Antigen: not known.

The TCR originated in a man under 40 in good health and CMV-seropositive. J is TRBJ2-1 and V is TRBV4-2; maybe TRBD2 (6 bases). The specimen sequenced was PBMCs. This CDR3 is CASSQDPLANEQFF. The CDR3, as DNA: TGTGCCAGCAGCCAAGATCCCCTAGCGAATGAGCAGTTCTTC.